One and the same sample provided the 15 T cell receptor beta chains below, sequenced in a study of beta chain features in type 1 diabetes. Sequenced material consisted of expressed TCRB transcripts (all of the isolated RNA was reverse transcribed). Sequenced by immunoSEQ multiplex PCR; TCRdb stores in-frame clones only, minus some. The table records around 500,000 clones, approximately 10% of them present only once. The sequencing sample was made of naive CD4+ T cells from blood. The receptors were sampled from a woman under 30 in good health.

This chain connects TRBV7-9 to TRBJ1-6, with unresolved D. V was clipped by 1 base and J by 8 bases, with 12 bases between them. This CDR3 is 15 amino acids long. Per germline, CDR1 SEHNR and CDR2 FQNEAQ (reference sequence). The CDR3 reads CASSLGVVSDSPLHF. CDR3 in DNA: TGTGCCAGCAGCTTAGGGGTCGTAAGTGATTCACCCCTCCACTTT. The full variable domain, rest sourced from reference TRBV7-9 and TRBJ1-6, is DTGVSQNPRHKITKRGQNVTFRCDPISEHNRLYWYRQTLGQGPEFLTYFQNEAQLEKSRLLSDRFSAERPKGSFSTLEIQRTEQGDSAMYLCASSLGVVSDSPLHFGNGTRLTVT.

In its sample, this clone was seen a few times. The chain combines TRBV7-6 with TRBJ2-5; TRBD1 aligns across 10 bases. V lost 5 bases and J lost 5; bases outside the gene matches: 2. CDR1 and CDR2 from the germline V gene are SGHVS and FNYEAQ. CDR3 size: 13 residues. The CDR3 DNA reads as TGTGCCAGCAGCCCGACAGGGGGCGAGACCCAGTACTTC. Protein sequence: CASSPTGGETQYF.

This chain links TRBV4-3 with TRBJ2-5; 8 nucleotides line up with TRBD1. The V and J ends lost 1 base and 5 bases, in that order; junction bases with no gene match: 12. This CDR3 is 17 amino acids long. The V gene's germline CDR1 is LGHNA and CDR2 YSLEER. CDR3 amino acids: CASSQVYRVYRGETQYF. The CDR3 DNA sequence: TGCGCCAGCAGCCAAGTTTATAGGGTCTACAGGGGGGAGACCCAGTACTTC.

This clone was found a few times. The chain carries TRBV29-1 and TRBJ2-3; tentatively, D is TRBD1 (6 bases). The CDR3 extends over 13 amino acids. Germline CDR1 reads SQVTM; CDR2 reads ANQGSEA. V lost 8 bases, J lost 2 bases, and 14 bases lay in between. The CDR3 DNA sequence: TGCAGCCCCTCGGACAGCCCCACAGATACGCAGTATTTT. Translated: CSPSDSPTDTQYF.

This clone turned up a few times. This sequence joins TRBV13 and TRBJ1-1, with unresolved D. CDR3 length: 13 residues. V was trimmed by 1 base and J by 3 bases, leaving 6 bases between them. The germline V gene encodes CDR1 PRHDT and CDR2 FYEKMQ (reference sequence). CDR3 coding DNA: TGTGCCAGCAGCTTAGTGGGTTACACTGAAGCTTTCTTT. Amino acids: CASSLVGYTEAFF.

This clone was seen only a few times. The genes are TRBV6-5 and TRBJ1-2; D is unresolved. The V end was cut by 4 bases, the J end by 4 bases, with 10 bases between. CDR1 and CDR2 (germline): MNHEY, SVGAGI. The CDR3 has 13 amino acids. CDR3 loop: CASSWSEGYGYTF. In DNA, the CDR3 is TGTGCCAGCAGTTGGTCTGAGGGCTATGGCTACACCTTC.

The gene calls are TRBV15 and TRBJ2-2; possible D gene TRBD1, 5 bases. Germline V gene lookup returns CDR1 LNHNV and CDR2 YYDKDF (reference sequence). V was cut by 0 bases and J by 4 bases, with 12 bases left in between. The CDR3 is 16 amino acids. The CDR3 spells CATSREGRAGTGELFF. The CDR3 DNA is TGTGCCACCAGCAGAGAGGGCAGGGCCGGCACCGGGGAGCTGTTTTTT.

The J gene is TRBJ1-2, the V gene TRBV28, with D unclear. The CDR3 sequence is 11 residues long. V lost 4 bases to trimming and J lost 8 bases, with 8 bases between them. CDR1 and CDR2 from the germline V gene are MDHEN and SYDVKM. The CDR3 DNA reads TGTGCCAGCAGTTCATACGAGGGCTACACCTTC. Its protein is CASSSYEGYTF.

The sample holds a few counts of this clone. The chain employs TRBV20-1 and TRBJ2-7; D not certain. Per germline, CDR1 DFQATT and CDR2 SNEGSKA (reference sequence). The CDR3 runs to 11 residues. V lost 1 base to trimming and J lost 4 bases, with 5 bases between them. The CDR3 DNA reads as TGCAGTGCTAGAGTTGGATACGAGCAGTACTTC. Translated: CSARVGYEQYF.

This clone was seen more than once but under ten times. The chain has TRBV12-5 and TRBJ2-1; 10 bases align to TRBD1. CDR1 and CDR2 from the germline V gene are LGHNT and FRNRAP. V was clipped by 5 bases and J by 6 bases; unmatched bases: 10. This CDR3 has 16 amino acids. The CDR3 is CASGRSRDRGTNEQFF. The CDR3 DNA reads TGTGCTAGTGGTCGCTCCCGGGACAGGGGTACCAATGAGCAGTTCTTC.

This clone came up a few times. The rearrangement uses TRBV4-3 and TRBJ1-2; no firm D call. The CDR3 spans 15 residues. V shed 0 bases and J shed 6 bases, with 14 bases lying between them. From germline, CDR1 is LGHNA and CDR2 YSLEER. CDR3 sequence (DNA): TGCGCCAGCAGCCAAGATTTTCAGAGGGCTCATGGCTACACCTTC. This codes for CASSQDFQRAHGYTF.

This clone was detected only a few times. V is TRBV29-1 and J is TRBJ1-1; D uncertain. V lost 7 bases, J lost 5 bases, and 20 bases lay in between. The CDR3 loop spans 14 amino acids. Germline V CDR1 and CDR2: SQVTM, ANQGSEA. Here the CDR3 DNA reads TGCAGCGGTCGACCCCAAGTAGGTGAGACTGAAGCTTTCTTT. This sequence encodes CSGRPQVGETEAFF.

This clone was seen a handful of times. This sequence joins TRBV28 and TRBJ1-5; 7 nucleotides line up with TRBD1. The CDR3 totals 14 residues. The ends lost 4 bases at V and 9 bases at J; junction bases unmatched: 9. The germline V gene encodes CDR1 MDHEN and CDR2 SYDVKM. The CDR3 loop reads CASSSMTGILPQHF. The DNA of the CDR3 is TGTGCCAGCAGTTCGATGACAGGGATACTGCCCCAGCATTTT.

This chain joins TRBV6-5 and TRBJ2-7; perhaps TRBD1 as D (5 bases). V shed 8 bases and J shed 3 bases, with 14 bases lying between them. CDR1 is MNHEY and CDR2 is SVGAGI in the germline V gene. The CDR3 spans 13 residues. CDR3 DNA sequence: TGTGCCAGCTCGAGACAGACTTTCTACGAGCAGTACGTC. Its translation: CASSRQTFYEQYV.

This clone was seen only a few times. This chain links TRBV29-1 with TRBJ2-7; D may match TRBD1 or TRBD2 (5 bases each). CDR1 and CDR2 from the germline V gene are SQVTM and ANQGSEA. This CDR3 is built from 14 residues. The V and J ends lost 5 bases and 9 bases respectively, with 23 bases between them. CDR3 loop: CSVIYNQGVSWQYF. In DNA form, the CDR3 reads TGCAGCGTTATATATAATCAGGGAGTCTCGTGGCAGTACTTC.